The entry below gives a single TCR beta chain sequence along with its context. Antigen: not known. A read error may explain this, as a much larger clone is one base away. Broader study findings: Greatest tumor Treg TCR overlap was with tumor naive CD4+ cells. Tumor memory CD4+ T cell TCR gene usage clustered with blood and lymph node memory CD4+ cells and lymph node naive CD4+ cells. Larger-cohort validation covered only one TCR beta V-J rearrangement.

Semi-nested PCR with Nested Universal Primer A followed constant-region reverse priming of full-length variable regions. TCRdb re-called the 5' RACE reads with MiXCR, one entry per CDR3 protein. The sample consists of 50,000 to 75,000 distinct CDR3 sequences, 20% to 25% of them appearing once. Per the germline V gene, CDR1 is SQVTM and CDR2 is ANQGSEA. V lost 5 bases, J lost 6 bases, and 20 bases lay in between. The CDR3 totals 15 residues. This receptor was obtained from a female donor with breast cancer. Sample: memory CD4+ T cells sorted from a lymph node. Noted subset: memory CD4+ T cells, CD4+CD45RO+CD25-. The rearrangement uses TRBV29-1 and TRBJ2-1; tentative D call: TRBD2 (7 bases). The DNA of the CDR3 is TGCAGCGTTTACCCAGGGGTGGGAGGGCGCAATGAGCAGTTCTTC. It yields the protein CSVYPGVGGRNEQFF.